This TCR beta chain was found in a study of T cells in Graves' hyperthyroidism and ophthalmopathy. Overall study results and limits: From stable hyperthyroidism, ophthalmopathy was set apart by a 13 V-J model. Most thyroid clonotypes that were expanded above 0.001 also turned up in blood.

Amplification targeted TCR beta CDR3 regions from RNA transcripts. The HTBI primer set was used in a first-round RT-PCR of the TCR CDR3. TCRdb recomputed calls from the multiplex PCR reads with MiXCR, one row per CDR3 protein. This sample has about 840,000 distinct CDR3 sequences, with over 35% found just once. Patients showing uncontrolled infection, other autoimmune disease, pregnancy or lactation were ineligible. 8.5 to 10 ml of fresh peripheral blood supplied the PBMCs. With respect to this clonotype: Antigen unknown.

This CDR3 contains 14 residues. V lost 3 bases and J lost 6, with 15 bases in between. In germline, CDR1 is LNHDA, CDR2 SQIVND (reference sequence). This sequence was found in a man aged 18 to 35 with Graves' hyperthyroidism. The specimen sequenced was blood. The chain employs TRBV19 and TRBJ2-7; either TRBD1 or TRBD2 may fit D (5 bases each). The CDR3 DNA is TGTGCCAGTAGTATGGGTCAGGGAGTAGGCGAGCAGTACTTC. Its protein is CASSMGQGVGEQYF.